What follows are 5 T cell receptor beta chains derived from one specimen sequenced in a study of blood T cell repertoires in COVID-19. Some clones are missing from TCRdb's copy, which holds only in-frame ones; the method was immunoSEQ multiplex PCR. The sample consists of about 270,000 clones, more than 75% of them appearing once. The sample comprised PBMCs or T cells enriched from blood (not recorded which). Receptor source: a woman younger than 30 who had recovered from COVID-19.

The rearrangement uses TRBV11-2 and TRBJ1-1; no definite D call. CDR3 length: 15 amino acids. CDR1 is SGHAT, CDR2 FQNNGV, per germline. Trimming took off 1 base at V and 0 bases at J, with 9 bases between the two ends. The CDR3 reads CASSLVPAMNTEAFF. In nucleotides, the CDR3 is TGTGCCAGCAGCTTAGTCCCAGCGATGAACACTGAAGCTTTCTTT.

The chain joins TRBV18 to TRBJ2-4; maybe TRBD2 (5 bases). The CDR3 length is 18 residues. Germline V lookup: CDR1 KGHSH, CDR2 LQKENI. Trimming removed 4 bases from V and 0 bases from J, with 19 bases in between. The CDR3 DNA sequence: TGTGCCAGCTCACTACCAGCGGACGGTCTCCTAGCCAAAAACATTCAGTACTTC. Residues: CASSLPADGLLAKNIQYF.

The chain recombines TRBV11-3 with TRBJ2-1; 14 positions agree with TRBD2. This CDR3 contains 19 residues. The V gene end was trimmed by 5 bases and the J gene end by 6 bases; junction bases not matched to a gene: 15. Germline V gene data show CDR1 as SGHNT and CDR2 as YENEEA. CDR3 in DNA: TGTGCCAGCAGCACGGGACTAGCGGGGGCCTTGAGATATCTCAATGAGCAGTTCTTC. Amino acids: CASSTGLAGALRYLNEQFF.

The chain couples TRBV30 to TRBJ2-2; D is unresolved. Trimming pared 0 bases from V and 7 bases from J, leaving 18 bases between. This CDR3 region has 16 residues. CDR1 is GTSNPN, CDR2 SVGIG, per germline (reference sequence). For the CDR3, the DNA is TGTGCCTGGAGTGTACGTGCATGGGCGACCGGCGGGGAGCTGTTTTTT. It codes for CAWSVRAWATGGELFF.

The chain joins TRBV4-3 to TRBJ2-7; 8 nucleotides line up with TRBD1. The CDR3 is made up of 16 amino acids. The trim removed 4 bases at V and 3 bases at J, leaving 11 bases unmatched. The germline gives CDR1 LGHNA, CDR2 YSLEER. The DNA of the CDR3 is TGCGCCAGCAGCCGCATAAAAGGGACAGGTCACTACGAGCAGTACTTC. The encoded protein is CASSRIKGTGHYEQYF.